These 6 T cell receptor beta chains originate from one sample sequenced in a study of blood T cell repertoires in COVID-19. TCRdb's table, derived via immunoSEQ multiplex PCR, lists solely in-frame clones and lacks some. The sample has about 97,000 clones; approximately 92% are singletons. Sequenced: peripheral blood. These TCRs come from a woman between 45 and 60 years old with COVID-19, enrolled during active disease.

Only a few counts were recorded for this clone. The chain is built from TRBV6-5 and TRBJ1-1, with D uncertain. The CDR3 loop spans 13 amino acids. CDR1 and CDR2 from the germline V gene are MNHEY and SVGAGI. Trimming shortened V by 7 bases and J by 6 bases, and 15 bases separated the two germline ends. The CDR3 protein is CASINGGMSEAFF. CDR3 DNA sequence: TGTGCCAGCATCAATGGAGGGATGTCTGAAGCTTTCTTT.

The chain has TRBV19 and TRBJ1-1; 8 nucleotides agree with TRBD1. The CDR3 spans 14 residues. Unmatched junction bases numbered 9, after V lost 6 bases and J lost 6 bases. The germline V gene has CDR1 LNHDA and CDR2 SQIVND (reference sequence). CDR3 region: CASSPGGWSSEAFF. In DNA, the CDR3 is TGTGCCAGTAGCCCAGGGGGCTGGTCTTCTGAAGCTTTCTTT.

This rearrangement joins TRBV6-2 or TRBV6-3 to TRBJ1-5; D not resolved. V lost 0 bases, J lost 2 bases, and 11 bases lay in between. In germline, CDR1 is MNHEY, CDR2 SVGEGT. The CDR3 spans 16 residues. The chain's CDR3 is CASSYSTRRGNQPQHF. CDR3 DNA: TGTGCCAGCAGTTACTCGACCAGGCGAGGCAATCAGCCCCAGCATTTT.

The J gene is TRBJ1-3, the V gene TRBV21-1; TRBD1 was called by the table and not checked on the DNA. TRBV21-1 is assigned pseudogene status. The CDR3 loop spans 19 amino acids. Here the CDR3 reads CASSKAYRGRGDSGNTIYF. The CDR3 DNA is TGTGCCAGCAGCAAAGCTTACAGGGGGCGGGGAGACTCTGGAAACACCATATATTTT.

The CDR3 bases are TGTGCCAGCAGTGAAGAAAACCCGGGACAGAGACTGTTTTTT. Residues: CASSEENPGQRLFF. The chain employs TRBV2 and TRBJ1-4; the match to TRBD1 covers 7 bases. Germline assignment: CDR1 SNHLY and CDR2 FYNNEI. The V and J ends lost 1 base and 13 bases, in that order; junction bases with no gene match: 9. The CDR3 has 14 residues. Complete variable domain (other parts from reference TRBV2 and TRBJ1-4): EPEVTQTPSHQVTQMGQEVILRCVPISNHLYFYWYRQILGQKVEFLVSFYNNEISEKSEIFDDQFSVERPDGSNFTLKIRSTKLEDSAMYFCASSEENPGQRLFFGSGTQLSVL.

The rearrangement joins TRBV6-5 to TRBJ1-1; D remains unclear. CDR3 size: 14 residues. Germline assignment: CDR1 MNHEY and CDR2 SVGAGI. V was clipped by 6 bases and J by 1 base, with 12 bases between them. DNA for the CDR3: TGTGCCAGCAGCCGAATACAGCAGAACACTGAAGCTTTCTTT. The encoded protein is CASSRIQQNTEAFF.